This T cell receptor beta chain comes out of a study of cytomegalovirus exposure and HLA in healthy donors. The PCR made use of 60 Vbeta and 13 Jbeta primers. Sequencing used immunoSEQ multiplex PCR; TCRdb keeps in-frame clones, though not all of them. The table records around 140,000 clones, 75% of them present only once. Study conclusions and caveats: Both high specificity and high sensitivity reportedly marked the classifier's diagnosis of cytomegalovirus status.

As for this clone: Its matching antigen is unknown.

The CDR3 has 14 amino acids. V was trimmed by 3 bases and J by 7 bases, leaving 19 bases between them. Germline CDR1 GTSNPN, CDR2 SVGIG (reference sequence). This sequence joins TRBV30 and TRBJ2-7, with D maybe TRBD1 (6 bases). The receptor's source is a man aged 25-45 years in good health and CMV-seronegative. The material sequenced was PBMCs. The CDR3 bases are TGTGCCTGGAGCGCGATGACCCGACAGGAGGAGCAGTACTTC. Protein sequence: CAWSAMTRQEEQYF.